A single sample is the source of the 25 T cell receptor beta chains below, sequenced in a study of monozygotic twins with inflammatory bowel disease. One entry per CDR3 protein, without DNA, is what TCRdb gives after re-calling the 5' RACE reads. This table lists over 90,000 distinct CDR3 sequences. Specimen: blood. These receptors originate from a human donor with ulcerative colitis or Crohn's disease, or a healthy co-twin of an affected twin (not recorded which).

The rearrangement links TRBV27 to TRBJ1-5. The CDR3 totals 13 residues. Per germline, CDR1 MNHEY and CDR2 SMNVEV (reference sequence). The CDR3 protein is CASSFAFTGPQHF.

This chain uses TRBV4-2 with TRBJ1-3. The CDR3 contains 16 residues. Germline V lookup: CDR1 LGHNA, CDR2 YNFKEQ. The CDR3 protein is CASSQDEQPRRNTIYF.

The rearrangement links TRBV7-9 to TRBJ2-7; TCRdb names TRBD1, which stays unverified in the absence of DNA. Germline assignment: CDR1 SEHNR and CDR2 FQNEAQ (reference sequence). This CDR3 contains 15 residues. The CDR3 loop is CASSQPGRISSEQYF. Combining the CDR3 with reference TRBV7-9 and TRBJ2-7 gives the whole variable domain DTGVSQNPRHKITKRGQNVTFRCDPISEHNRLYWYRQTLGQGPEFLTYFQNEAQLEKSRLLSDRFSAERPKGSFSTLEIQRTEQGDSAMYLCASSQPGRISSEQYFGPGTRLTVT.

The rearrangement joins TRBV12-3 or TRBV12-4 to TRBJ2-7. The CDR3 has 14 amino acids. This CDR3 reads CASKLTWNSYEQYF.

The V call is TRBV4-3, the J call TRBJ1-4. CDR1 LGHNA and CDR2 YSLEER come from the germline V gene. The CDR3 extends over 18 amino acids. This CDR3 is CASSQDWQTDATNEKLFF.

The chain is built from TRBV10-3 and TRBJ2-7; TCRdb's assignment of TRBD1 cannot be checked, as there is no DNA. Germline V gene data show CDR1 as ENHRY and CDR2 as SYGVKD. CDR3 size: 13 residues. CDR3 amino acids: CAISAGVGYEQYF.

This chain links TRBV7-9 with TRBJ1-5; the TCRdb call, TRBD1, lacks DNA for checking. The CDR3 has 13 residues. CDR1 and CDR2 from the germline V gene are SEHNR and FQNEAQ (reference sequence). The CDR3 loop reads CASSRTVNQPQHF.

The chain is built from TRBV14 and TRBJ2-7. The CDR3 length is 11 residues. Germline V CDR1 and CDR2: SGHDN, FVKESK. The CDR3 is CASSQFYEQHF.

The chain couples TRBV30 to TRBJ1-4; as DNA is missing, the TRBD1 call by TCRdb cannot be tested. This CDR3 spans 17 amino acids. Germline loops: CDR1 GTSNPN, CDR2 SVGIG (reference sequence). CDR3 loop: CAWSVQGQGAINEKLFF.

The V call is TRBV19, the J call TRBJ1-2; TCRdb calls TRBD1, which cannot be checked without DNA. The CDR3 loop spans 12 amino acids. CDR1 is LNHDA, CDR2 SQIVND, per germline (reference sequence). The CDR3 is CASSPAWGGYTF.

The gene calls are TRBV18 and TRBJ1-2; TCRdb indicates TRBD1, and absent DNA this call remains unverified. The CDR3 is 14 residues long. Germline CDR1 KGHSH, CDR2 LQKENI. CDR3 in amino acids: CASSLNDRLYGYTF.

This CDR3 is CASSYSRQGGNTEAFF. The rearrangement joins TRBV6-5 to TRBJ1-1; as DNA is missing, the TRBD1 call by TCRdb cannot be tested. The CDR3 is made up of 16 amino acids. Germline V gene lookup returns CDR1 MNHEY and CDR2 SVGAGI.

The genes are TRBV29-1 and TRBJ2-5; as DNA is missing, the TRBD2 call by TCRdb cannot be tested. Germline CDR1 is SQVTM and CDR2 is ANQGSEA. This CDR3 region has 12 residues. This chain's CDR3 is CSSGTGDGTQYF.

The rearrangement uses TRBV28 and TRBJ2-3. Germline CDR1 is MDHEN and CDR2 is SYDVKM. The CDR3 is 13 amino acids. CDR3 sequence reads: CAGSLGGTDTQYF.

The V call is TRBV27, the J call TRBJ2-7. Germline V gene lookup returns CDR1 MNHEY and CDR2 SMNVEV (reference sequence). The CDR3 sequence is 13 residues long. Here the CDR3 reads CASSSQNPYEQYF.

The V call is TRBV15, the J call TRBJ2-1; TCRdb gives TRBD1 as the D gene, but with no DNA this cannot be confirmed. Germline V gene sequence: CDR1 LNHNV, CDR2 YYDKDF (reference sequence). CDR3 length: 16 residues. The CDR3 sequence: CATSPRPGQGYNEQFF.

The rearrangement uses TRBV20-1 and TRBJ1-6; TCRdb's D call, TRBD1, is unchecked because there is no DNA. This CDR3 has 14 amino acids. The germline CDR1 and CDR2 sequences are DFQATT and SNEGSKA (reference sequence). The CDR3 here is CSARTGRPNSPLHF.

V gene TRBV29-1 combines with J gene TRBJ2-7; TCRdb's D call, TRBD1, is unchecked because there is no DNA. Germline assignment: CDR1 SQVTM and CDR2 ANQGSEA. CDR3 size: 12 residues. CDR3 loop: CSAGQVAYEQYF.

V gene TRBV12-3 or TRBV12-4 combines with J gene TRBJ1-6; absent DNA, TCRdb's TRBD1 call cannot be checked. This CDR3 region has 16 residues. CDR3 sequence reads: CASSPSGQRNNSPLHF.

This chain links TRBV20-1 with TRBJ2-2; the TRBD1 assignment by TCRdb is unverifiable without DNA. Germline V gene sequence: CDR1 DFQATT, CDR2 SNEGSKA (reference sequence). The CDR3 loop spans 15 amino acids. This chain's CDR3 is CSARAPGGRTGELFF.

The V gene is TRBV6-5, the J gene TRBJ2-2. Per the germline V gene, CDR1 is MNHEY and CDR2 is SVGAGI. This CDR3 spans 13 amino acids. CDR3 loop: CASQTGGLGELFF.

The V gene is TRBV6-4, the J gene TRBJ2-3; TCRdb calls TRBD1, which cannot be checked without DNA. CDR3 size: 15 residues. Germline CDR1 and CDR2: MRHNA and SNTAGT. The chain's CDR3 is CASSDWGGSTDTQYF.

The chain couples TRBV5-4 to TRBJ2-7; the D call of TRBD1 rests on TCRdb alone, since no DNA is present to check it. Germline-derived CDR1 and CDR2 are SGHNT and YYREEE (reference sequence). This CDR3 is built from 15 residues. The CDR3 region is CASSPRDQSSYEQYF.

V is TRBV20-1 and J is TRBJ1-1; TCRdb outputs TRBD1, but without DNA this stays unchecked. Germline V gene data show CDR1 as DFQATT and CDR2 as SNEGSKA (reference sequence). The CDR3 loop spans 14 amino acids. The CDR3 sequence: CSARKTGLNTEAFF.

J is TRBJ2-5 and V is TRBV5-6. This CDR3 spans 13 amino acids. Germline CDR1 reads SGHDT; CDR2 reads YYEEEE. The CDR3 is CASSTPFGETQYF.